This T cell receptor beta chain originates from a study of blood T cell repertoires in COVID-19. Study overall: The United States, Italy and Spain were the sources of the acute and convalescent COVID-19 samples.

In the original processing: By means of reference gene primer amplification, nucleated cell counts were estimated. Clones were sequenced by immunoSEQ multiplex PCR, and TCRdb holds only the in-frame ones, with some missing. That table supplies the V and J calls and clone size; D and trimming were determined from the DNA. The sample holds 110,000 to 150,000 clones; more than 80% are singletons and the top ten take around 4.5%. V was pared by 1 base and J by 3 bases, with 13 bases between. The CDR3 is made up of 16 amino acids. The germline V gene has CDR1 LNHNV and CDR2 YYDKDF (reference sequence). Allocation to cohorts depended on clinical history reported by the participants. Two consecutive negative NP/OP PCR tests, clearance, or resolved symptoms defined Cohort 3 recovery. This clone appeared a few times.

The chain employs TRBV15 and TRBJ1-5, with TRBD1 as a possible D gene (5 bases). The receptor was derived from a man aged 50-59 years who had recovered from COVID-19. Material for sequencing was PBMCs or T cells enriched from blood (not recorded which). The CDR3 bases are TGTGCCACCAGCAGAGCGGCGACAGTTACCAATCAGCCCCAGCATTTT. This sequence encodes CATSRAATVTNQPQHF.